This T cell receptor beta chain came from a study of T cells of healthy individuals. TCRdb re-called the 5' RACE reads through MiXCR, storing one row per CDR3 protein. This sample has approximately 58,000 distinct CDR3 sequences; around 15% occur once, and the top ten carry approximately 16%. CDR1 is MNHEY and CDR2 is SVGEGT in the germline V gene. This CDR3 spans 14 amino acids. V was pared by 9 bases and J by 0 bases, with 11 bases between. This sequence originates from a human donor in good health. J is TRBJ2-2 and V is TRBV6-2 or TRBV6-3; the D gene is possibly TRBD2 (6 bases). The CDR3 protein is CASSDYPNTGELFF. As DNA, the CDR3 is TGTGCCAGTTCGGACTATCCGAACACCGGGGAGCTGTTTTTT.